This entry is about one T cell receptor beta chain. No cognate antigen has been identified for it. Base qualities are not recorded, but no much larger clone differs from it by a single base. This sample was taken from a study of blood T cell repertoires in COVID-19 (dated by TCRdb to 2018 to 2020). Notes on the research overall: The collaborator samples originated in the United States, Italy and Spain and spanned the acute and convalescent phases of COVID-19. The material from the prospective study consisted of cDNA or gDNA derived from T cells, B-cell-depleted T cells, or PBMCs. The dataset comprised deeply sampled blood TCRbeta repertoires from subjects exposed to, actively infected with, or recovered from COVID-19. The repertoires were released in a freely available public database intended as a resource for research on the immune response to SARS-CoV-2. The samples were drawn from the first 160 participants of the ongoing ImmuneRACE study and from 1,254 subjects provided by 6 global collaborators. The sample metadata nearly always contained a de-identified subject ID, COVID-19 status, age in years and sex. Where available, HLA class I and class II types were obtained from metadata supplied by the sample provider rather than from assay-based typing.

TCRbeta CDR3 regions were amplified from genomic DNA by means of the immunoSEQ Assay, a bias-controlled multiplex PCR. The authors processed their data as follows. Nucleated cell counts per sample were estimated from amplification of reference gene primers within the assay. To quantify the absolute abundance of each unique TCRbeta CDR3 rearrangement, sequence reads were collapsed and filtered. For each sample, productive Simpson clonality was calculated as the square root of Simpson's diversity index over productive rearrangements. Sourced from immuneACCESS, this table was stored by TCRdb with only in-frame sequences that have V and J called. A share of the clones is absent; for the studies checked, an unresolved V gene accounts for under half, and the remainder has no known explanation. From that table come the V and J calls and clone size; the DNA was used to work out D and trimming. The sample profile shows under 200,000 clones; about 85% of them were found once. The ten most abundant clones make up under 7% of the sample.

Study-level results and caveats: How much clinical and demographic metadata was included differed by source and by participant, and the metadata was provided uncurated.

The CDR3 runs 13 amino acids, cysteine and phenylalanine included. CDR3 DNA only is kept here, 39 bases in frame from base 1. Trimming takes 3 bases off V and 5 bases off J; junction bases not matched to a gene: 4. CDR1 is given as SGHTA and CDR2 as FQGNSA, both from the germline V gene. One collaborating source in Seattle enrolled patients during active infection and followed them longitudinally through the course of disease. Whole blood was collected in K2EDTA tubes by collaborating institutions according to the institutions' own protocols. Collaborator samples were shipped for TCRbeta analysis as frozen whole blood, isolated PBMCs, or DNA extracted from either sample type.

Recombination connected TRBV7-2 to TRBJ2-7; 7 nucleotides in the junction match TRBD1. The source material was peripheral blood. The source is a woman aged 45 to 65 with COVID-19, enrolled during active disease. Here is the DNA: TGTGCCAGCAGCTTCCACAGGGGAAACGAGCAGTACTTC. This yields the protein CASSFHRGNEQYF.